The next 25 T cell receptor beta chains were all read from a single sample in a study of T cells in Graves' hyperthyroidism and ophthalmopathy. Amplification targeted TCR beta CDR3 regions from RNA transcripts. HTBI primers were employed in a first-round RT-PCR of the TCR CDR3. TCRdb re-derived calls from the multiplex PCR reads in MiXCR, one entry per CDR3 protein. The sample has some 350,000 distinct CDR3 sequences; 15% to 19% are singletons. Sequencing used blood. Receptors originate from a woman aged 18-30 years with Graves' hyperthyroidism that later progressed to Graves' ophthalmopathy.

This clonotype was detected a few times. The V call is TRBV28, the J call TRBJ1-6; no definite D call. The CDR3 extends over 13 amino acids. Germline V gives CDR1 MDHEN, CDR2 SYDVKM. Trimming pared 7 bases from V and 10 bases from J, leaving 14 bases between. CDR3: CASKEAPKSPLHF. DNA for the CDR3: TGTGCCAGCAAGGAGGCGCCCAAGTCACCCCTCCACTTT.

With regard to this clonotype: One junction end does not reproduce the germline sequence, and a read error may be involved. The V call is TRBV6-2 or TRBV6-3, the J call TRBJ2-4, with 9 nucleotides matching TRBD1. This CDR3 region has 18 residues. Germline V lookup: CDR1 MNHEY, CDR2 SVGEGT. The CDR3 region has the DNA TGTGCCAGCAGTTACTCGGTTTCCGGGACAGGGATGCCGTCGATTCGGTACTTC. The encoded protein is CASSYSVSGTGMPSIRYF.

At least ten counts were recorded for this clonotype. The CDR3 region has the DNA TGTGCCAGCACGGAACAGGGAGCAGATACGCAGTATTTT. Translated: CASTEQGADTQYF. The J gene is TRBJ2-3, the V gene TRBV2, with D possibly being TRBD1 (6 bases). The CDR3 runs 13 residues. The V and J ends lost 7 bases and 4 bases respectively, with 12 bases between them. Germline lookup yields CDR1 SNHLY and CDR2 FYNNEI.

In this sample, this clonotype turned up a few times. The rearrangement joins TRBV29-1 to TRBJ2-2; D gene ambiguous. CDR3 length: 14 amino acids. V gave up 3 bases and J gave up 1 base, with 9 bases separating them. Germline loops: CDR1 SQVTM, CDR2 ANQGSEA. CDR3 DNA sequence: TGCAGCGTTGAGAAGATGGGGAACACCGGGGAGCTGTTTTTT. This codes for CSVEKMGNTGELFF.

Ten or more counts support this clonotype. The V gene is TRBV20-1, the J gene TRBJ2-3, with 10 nucleotides matching TRBD1. V gave up 4 bases and J gave up 3 bases; unmatched junction bases: 13. The CDR3 runs to 17 residues. Germline CDR1 is DFQATT and CDR2 is SNEGSKA (reference sequence). The CDR3 here is CSATGTGEGVRTDTQYF. The CDR3 region has the DNA TGCAGTGCTACCGGGACAGGGGAAGGTGTTAGGACAGATACGCAGTATTTT.

This clonotype has just a few counts. The chain is built from TRBV27 and TRBJ1-1; D uncertain. V was trimmed by 3 bases and J by 1 base, leaving 9 bases between them. The CDR3 has 14 residues. Per the germline V gene, CDR1 is MNHEY and CDR2 is SMNVEV (reference sequence). The DNA for the CDR3 is TGTGCCAGCAGTTTCAATTCAGGGAACACTGAAGCTTTCTTT. Translating gives CASSFNSGNTEAFF.

This clonotype was recorded at least ten times. The rearrangement joins TRBV20-1 to TRBJ2-7, with D possibly TRBD2 on 6 matching bases. This CDR3 has 14 amino acids. CDR1 and CDR2 from the germline V gene are DFQATT and SNEGSKA (reference sequence). The V gene lost 5 bases and the J gene lost 0 bases, with 14 bases spanning the gap. As DNA, the CDR3 is TGCAGTGCTGCCGGGACTTCATTCTCCTACGAGCAGTACTTC. Protein sequence: CSAAGTSFSYEQYF.

The chain links TRBV20-1 to TRBJ2-3; 11 bases map to TRBD2. V shed 2 bases and J 2 bases; nucleotides not matched to a gene: 6. CDR3 length equals 16 residues. Germline V lookup: CDR1 DFQATT, CDR2 SNEGSKA (reference sequence). CDR3 sequence reads: CSARLGLAGATDTQYF. The CDR3 coding sequence is TGCAGTGCTAGATTAGGACTAGCGGGTGCCACAGATACGCAGTATTTT.

This clonotype showed up many times. The V call is TRBV3-1, the J call TRBJ2-1; D is perhaps TRBD2 (5 bases). Germline lookup yields CDR1 LGHDT and CDR2 YNNKEL (reference sequence). V was trimmed by 0 bases and J by 3 bases, leaving 9 bases between them. The CDR3 covers 15 residues. The CDR3 DNA follows: TGTGCCAGCAGCCAAGATTCTGACTACTACAATGAGCAGTTCTTC. This sequence encodes CASSQDSDYYNEQFF.

The chain is built from TRBV27 and TRBJ1-3, with D unresolved. The V and J ends lost 0 bases and 1 base respectively, with 4 bases between them. The germline V gene has CDR1 MNHEY and CDR2 SMNVEV (reference sequence). The CDR3 has 14 amino acids. The CDR3: CASSLSVSGNTIYF. In nucleotides, the CDR3 is TGTGCCAGCAGTTTATCGGTATCTGGAAACACCATATATTTT.

The chain employs TRBV18 and TRBJ2-6; possibly TRBD1 for D (5 bases). Germline CDR1 and CDR2: KGHSH and LQKENI. CDR3 length: 18 residues. V lost 3 bases and J 4 bases, leaving 19 bases between the germline ends. This CDR3 is CASSPLLRTTSGANVLTF. CDR3 in DNA: TGTGCCAGCTCACCTCTGCTGCGGACAACCTCCGGGGCCAACGTCCTGACTTTC.

This clonotype has ten or more counts. The V gene is TRBV6-1, the J gene TRBJ1-6; TRBD1 matches at 11 bases. Germline CDR1 MNHNS, CDR2 SASEGT. The length of the CDR3 is 15 residues. The V segment lost 5 bases and the J segment 7 bases; nucleotides outside the gene matches: 4. CDR3 amino acids: CASSSGTGGNSPLHF. CDR3 DNA sequence: TGTGCCAGCAGTTCCGGGACAGGGGGAAATTCACCCCTCCACTTT.

This chain connects TRBV28 to TRBJ1-5; D is unclear. Germline CDR1 MDHEN, CDR2 SYDVKM. This CDR3 spans 14 amino acids. V dropped 8 bases and J dropped 3 bases, with 14 bases sitting between them. CDR3 loop: CASGPDMTNQPQHF. The DNA for the CDR3 is TGTGCCAGCGGTCCCGACATGACCAATCAGCCCCAGCATTTT.

This clonotype has ten or more counts. The rearrangement joins TRBV7-8 to TRBJ1-1, with D perhaps matching TRBD1 (6 bases). The CDR3 runs to 12 residues. Germline V gives CDR1 SGHVS, CDR2 FQNEAQ. With 5 bases removed from V and 6 bases from J, the gap between germline ends came to 10 bases. Here the CDR3 reads CASSAGHSEAFF. As DNA, the CDR3 is TGTGCCAGCAGCGCGGGACATTCTGAAGCTTTCTTT.

Comment on this clonotype: Given a much more abundant clone one base away, this may be a read error. The chain employs TRBV11-2 and TRBJ2-7, with 8 positions matching TRBD2. The CDR3 covers 13 residues. Germline CDR1 is SGHAT and CDR2 is FQNNGV. The CDR3 sequence: CASSLAGGHEPYF. DNA of the CDR3: TGTGCCAGCAGCTTAGCGGGGGGGCACGAGCCGTACTTC.

At least ten counts were recorded for this clonotype. The genes are TRBV24-1 and TRBJ1-5; 8 bases agree with TRBD1. Germline V gene sequence: CDR1 KGHDR, CDR2 SFDVKD. This CDR3 has 13 residues. With 7 bases clipped from V and 7 bases from J, the junction kept 5 bases outside the gene matches. CDR3 residues: CATRRTGRQPQHF. The DNA for the CDR3 is TGTGCCACCAGGCGGACAGGGCGGCAGCCCCAGCATTTT.

This chain joins TRBV6-1 and TRBJ1-2; 9 bases are shared with TRBD1. The CDR3 loop spans 14 amino acids. The V segment lost 8 bases and the J segment 4 bases; nucleotides outside the gene matches: 8. In germline, CDR1 is MNHNS, CDR2 SASEGT. CDR3 protein: CASCGGTGIYGYTF. The CDR3 nucleotides read TGTGCCAGCTGCGGCGGGACAGGGATCTATGGCTACACCTTC.

The gene calls are TRBV7-2 and TRBJ2-3; perhaps TRBD1 as D (6 bases). This CDR3 comprises 16 residues. Per germline, CDR1 SGHTA and CDR2 FQGNSA. V was trimmed by 4 bases and J by 4 bases, leaving 18 bases between them. The CDR3 nucleotides are TGTGCCAGCAGCTCAGACAGTGGGGGCGGGTCAGATACGCAGTATTTT. This gives the protein CASSSDSGGGSDTQYF. Full variable domain (rest looked up from reference TRBV7-2 and TRBJ2-3): GAGVSQSPSNKVTEKGKDVELRCDPISGHTALYWYRQSLGQGLEFLIYFQGNSAPDKSGLPSDRFSAERTGGSVSTLTIQRTQQEDSAVYLCASSSDSGGGSDTQYFGPGTRLTVL.

This clonotype was detected many times. The CDR3 DNA is TGCGCCAGCAGCATGACAGGAGCAACGAACACCGGGGAGCTGTTTTTT. Protein product: CASSMTGATNTGELFF. The chain employs TRBV5-1 and TRBJ2-2, with a weak D call TRBD1 (6 bases). The CDR3 totals 16 residues. V lost 4 bases and J 0 bases, leaving 13 bases between the germline ends. The germline V gene has CDR1 SGHRS and CDR2 YFSETQ. The complete variable domain, with remaining parts taken from reference TRBV5-1 and TRBJ2-2, reads KAGVTQTPRYLIKTRGQQVTLSCSPISGHRSVSWYQQTPGQGLQFLFEYFSETQRNKGNFPGRFSGRQFSNSRSEMNVSTLELGDSALYLCASSMTGATNTGELFFGEGSRLTVL.

Many counts were recorded for this clonotype. The rearrangement links TRBV29-1 to TRBJ2-3, with D possibly being TRBD1 (5 bases). Per the germline V gene, CDR1 is SQVTM and CDR2 is ANQGSEA. The V gene lost 4 bases and the J gene lost 5 bases, with 7 bases spanning the gap. The CDR3 is made up of 11 amino acids. In nucleotides, the CDR3 is TGCAGCGTTGCGACAGTAGATACGCAGTATTTT. Translation gives CSVATVDTQYF.

This clonotype appeared a few times. The J gene is TRBJ1-5, the V gene TRBV5-5; 8 nucleotides match TRBD1. The CDR3 has 17 amino acids. The germline gives CDR1 SGHKS, CDR2 YYEKEE (reference sequence). V shed 2 bases, J shed 3 bases, and the junction held 10 bases outside the gene matches. CDR3 nucleotides: TGTGCCAGCAGCTTCAGATTTGACAGGGGTTACAATCAGCCCCAGCATTTT. Protein product: CASSFRFDRGYNQPQHF.

A note on this clonotype: It is likely a read error, because the conserved phenylalanine at the end of the CDR3 is missing. The chain couples TRBV7-9 to TRBJ1-2; D remains ambiguous. Germline CDR1 SEHNR, CDR2 FQNEAQ (reference sequence). V gave up 0 bases and J gave up 7 bases, with 12 bases separating them. This CDR3 has 14 residues. CDR3 loop: CASSLASSYPGYTL. The CDR3 bases are TGTGCCAGCAGCTTAGCTTCGAGCTACCCTGGCTACACCCTC.

The sample holds a few counts of this clonotype. The chain joins TRBV11-2 to TRBJ2-3; 8 bases agree with TRBD1. The CDR3 extends over 15 amino acids. Germline V CDR1 and CDR2: SGHAT, FQNNGV. The junction had 0 bases not matched to a gene; V was cut back by 1 base and J by 0 bases. The CDR3 loop reads CASSLGDRSTDTQYF. The CDR3 DNA follows: TGTGCCAGCAGCTTAGGGGACAGGAGCACAGATACGCAGTATTTT.

The V and J genes are TRBV28 and TRBJ1-5, with 8 bases lining up with TRBD1. Germline assignment: CDR1 MDHEN and CDR2 SYDVKM. This CDR3 region has 17 residues. V lost 8 bases, J lost 0 bases, and 12 bases stayed unmatched. The CDR3 nucleotides read TGTGCCAGCGGTCAGGGGACAGGCGACTTTAGCAATCAGCCCCAGCATTTT. It is translated as CASGQGTGDFSNQPQHF.

This clonotype was picked up a small number of times. In DNA form, the CDR3 reads TGCGCCAGCAGCGTGGACAGGTTCCAAGAGACCCAGTACTTC. This codes for CASSVDRFQETQYF. The V and J genes are TRBV5-1 and TRBJ2-5; 7 nucleotides match TRBD1. V shed 4 bases and J 1 base; nucleotides not matched to a gene: 4. Germline CDR1 is SGHRS and CDR2 is YFSETQ. This CDR3 is 14 amino acids long.